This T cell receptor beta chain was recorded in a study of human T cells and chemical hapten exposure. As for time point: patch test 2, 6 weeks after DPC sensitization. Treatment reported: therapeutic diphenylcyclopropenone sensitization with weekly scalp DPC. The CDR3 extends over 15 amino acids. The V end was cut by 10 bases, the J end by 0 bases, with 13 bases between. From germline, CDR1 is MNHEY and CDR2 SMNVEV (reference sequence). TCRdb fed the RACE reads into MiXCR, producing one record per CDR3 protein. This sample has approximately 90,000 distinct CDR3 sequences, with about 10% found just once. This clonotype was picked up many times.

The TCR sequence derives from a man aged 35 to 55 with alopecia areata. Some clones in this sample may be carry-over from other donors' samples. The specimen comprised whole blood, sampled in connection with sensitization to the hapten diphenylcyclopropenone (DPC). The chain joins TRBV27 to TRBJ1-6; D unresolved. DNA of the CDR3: TGTGCCACCCGGGGAACAAGCTCCTATAATTCACCCCTCCACTTT. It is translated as CATRGTSSYNSPLHF.